Presented here are 5 T cell receptor beta chains from one specimen sequenced in a study of blood T cell repertoires in COVID-19. The method was immunoSEQ multiplex PCR; TCRdb's version includes in-frame clones alone and lacks a portion of them. This table has 200,000 to 250,000 clones, approximately 90% appearing once. Material: PBMCs or T cells enriched from blood (not recorded which). These TCRs come from a woman aged 18-29 years in a cohort exposed to, infected with or recovered from COVID-19 (not recorded which).

The chain is built from TRBV7-3 and TRBJ2-1; D is perhaps TRBD1 (5 bases). Per germline, CDR1 SGHTA and CDR2 FQGTGA. Trimming took off 2 bases at V and 1 base at J, with 9 bases between the two ends. There are 15 residues in the CDR3. The CDR3 DNA sequence: TGTGCCAGCAGCTTAGCCCCAGGGTCCTACAATGAGCAGTTCTTC. This translates into CASSLAPGSYNEQFF.

The chain uses TRBV4-2 and TRBJ2-3, with 12 bases lining up with TRBD2. Germline V CDR1 and CDR2: LGHNA, YNFKEQ. J lost 4 bases, V lost 4 bases, and 18 bases had no gene match. This CDR3 has 20 amino acids. The CDR3 here is CASSLKMTSGGGIASDTQYF. CDR3 DNA: TGTGCCAGCAGCCTAAAAATGACTAGCGGGGGCGGGATTGCTTCAGATACGCAGTATTTT.

The chain is built from TRBV29-1 and TRBJ2-3, with a weak D call TRBD1 (5 bases). The V gene's germline CDR1 is SQVTM and CDR2 ANQGSEA. The CDR3 has 15 residues. V dropped 6 bases and J dropped 6 bases, with 22 bases sitting between them. The CDR3 DNA is TGCAGCGTACTAAGTTGGGATTCAGGGCGGGATACGCAGTATTTT. Translated, it gives CSVLSWDSGRDTQYF.

The rearrangement links TRBV11-2 to TRBJ2-7; D is ambiguous. V lost 5 bases and J 3 bases, leaving 11 bases between the germline ends. Germline V gene data show CDR1 as SGHAT and CDR2 as FQNNGV. The CDR3 is 13 amino acids. CDR3 sequence reads: CASSPSANYEQYF. CDR3 DNA sequence: TGTGCCAGCAGCCCGAGCGCCAACTACGAGCAGTACTTC.

This chain connects TRBV4-1 to TRBJ1-2; tentative D call: TRBD1 (5 bases). The CDR3 length is 14 residues. The germline CDR1 and CDR2 sequences are MGHRA and YSYEKL. V was pared by 1 base and J by 3 bases, with 9 bases between. The CDR3 DNA reads as TGCGCCAGCAGCCAAGTCAGGGCTGACTATGGCTACACCTTC. Its protein product is CASSQVRADYGYTF.